The 4 T cell receptor beta chains reported below all come from one sample, sequenced in a study of blood T cell repertoires in COVID-19. Produced via immunoSEQ multiplex PCR; TCRdb's table is partial and in-frame only. Here the sample spans about 77,000 clones, approximately 76% being singletons. Input material: peripheral blood. The receptors were gathered from a man in his sixties or seventies with active or convalescent COVID-19.

The chain links TRBV3-1 (or the pseudogene TRBV3-2) to TRBJ1-2; the match to TRBD1 covers 8 bases. This CDR3 spans 13 amino acids. Trimming removed 4 bases from V and 5 bases from J; junction bases left unmatched: 3. The germline CDR1 and CDR2 sequences are LGHDT and YNNKEL (reference sequence). CDR3 residues: CASSPTGVYGYTF. In nucleotides, the CDR3 is TGTGCCAGCAGCCCGACAGGGGTTTATGGCTACACCTTC.

The rearrangement joins TRBV7-9 to TRBJ2-2; the D is unclear. In germline, CDR1 is SEHNR, CDR2 FQNEAQ (reference sequence). The CDR3 extends over 16 amino acids. Deletions cut 3 bases from V and 0 bases from J, with 11 bases between. The CDR3 loop is CASSFLLASNTGELFF. The CDR3 DNA reads as TGTGCCAGCAGCTTTCTTCTGGCCTCGAACACCGGGGAGCTGTTTTTT.

V is TRBV28 and J is TRBJ2-3; possibly TRBD2 for D (6 bases). The CDR3 contains 15 residues. The germline CDR1 and CDR2 sequences are MDHEN and SYDVKM. V was pared by 5 bases and J by 2 bases, with 14 bases between. CDR3 region: CASSVSGTFTDTQYF. CDR3 bases: TGTGCCAGCAGTGTGTCAGGGACTTTCACAGATACGCAGTATTTT.

DNA for the CDR3: TGTGCCAGCAGACAACCGGGACTCCTACGCGGCGGGGAGCTGTTTTTT. Translated, it gives CASRQPGLLRGGELFF. This sequence joins TRBV3-1 (or the pseudogene TRBV3-2) and TRBJ2-2; maybe TRBD2 (6 bases). Trimming cost V 6 bases and J 7 bases, with 21 bases left between them. The CDR3 contains 16 residues. CDR1 is LGHDT and CDR2 is YNNKEL in the germline V gene (reference sequence).